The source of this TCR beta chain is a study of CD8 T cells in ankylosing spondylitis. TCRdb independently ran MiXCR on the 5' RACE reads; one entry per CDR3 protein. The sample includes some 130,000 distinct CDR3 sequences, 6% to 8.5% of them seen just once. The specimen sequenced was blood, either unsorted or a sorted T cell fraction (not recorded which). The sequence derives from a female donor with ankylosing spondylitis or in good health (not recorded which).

CDR3 sequence reads: CRGGQGMTEAFF. The CDR3 DNA reads TGCAGGGGGGGACAGGGGATGACTGAAGCTTTCTTT. This chain connects TRBV20-1 to TRBJ1-1; 10 bases map to TRBD1. This CDR3 has 12 residues. Germline loops: CDR1 DFQATT, CDR2 SNEGSKA (reference sequence).